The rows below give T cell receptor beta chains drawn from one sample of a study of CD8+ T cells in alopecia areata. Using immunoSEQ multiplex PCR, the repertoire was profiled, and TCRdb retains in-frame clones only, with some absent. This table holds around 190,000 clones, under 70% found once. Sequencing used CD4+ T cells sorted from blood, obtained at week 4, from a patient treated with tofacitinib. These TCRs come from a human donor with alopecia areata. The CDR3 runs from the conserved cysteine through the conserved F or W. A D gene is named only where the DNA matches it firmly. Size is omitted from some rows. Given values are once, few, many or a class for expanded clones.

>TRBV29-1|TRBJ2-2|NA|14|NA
TGCAGCGTTGTAAATACCGCGAACACCAGGGAGCTGTTTTTT
CSVVNTANTRELFF
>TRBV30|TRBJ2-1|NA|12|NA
TGTGCCTGGAGTGAGACTAGGGATGAGCAGTTCTTC
CAWSETRDEQFF
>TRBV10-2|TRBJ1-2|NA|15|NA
TGCGCCAGCAGTGAGTACGGGGACGTCGACTATGGCTACACCTTC
CASSEYGDVDYGYTF
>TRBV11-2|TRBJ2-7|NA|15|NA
TGTGCCAGCAGCCTCAGGGACGGGAGAATCTACGAGCAGTACTTC
CASSLRDGRIYEQYF
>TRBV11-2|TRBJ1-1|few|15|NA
TGTGCCAGCAGGCCAGGCGCGGGCTCGAACACTGAAGCTTTCTTT
CASRPGAGSNTEAFF
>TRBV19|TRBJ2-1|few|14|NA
TGTGCCAGTAGGCCGGCCTACACATCTGCCGGGCAGTTCTTC
CASRPAYTSAGQFF
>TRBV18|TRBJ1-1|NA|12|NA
TGTGCCAGCTCACCAGACTCCACTGAAGCTTTCTTT
CASSPDSTEAFF
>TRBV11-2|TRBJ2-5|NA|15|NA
TGTGCCAGCAGCTTAGATCCCGGGACCCGCGCGGCCCAGTACTTC
CASSLDPGTRAAQYF
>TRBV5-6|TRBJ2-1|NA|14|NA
TGTGCCAGCAGCCCCGTGGGAGCGGACAATGAGCAGTTCTTC
CASSPVGADNEQFF
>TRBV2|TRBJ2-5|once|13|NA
TGTGCCAGCACCAGGTCGTACCAAGAGACCCAGTACTTC
CASTRSYQETQYF
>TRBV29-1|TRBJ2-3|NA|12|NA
TGCAGCGTTGAAGGCGGCACAGATACGCAGTATTTT
CSVEGGTDTQYF
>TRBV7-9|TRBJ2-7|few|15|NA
TGTGCCAGCAGCTTAATCCCCCAATTCGGAGACGAGCAGTACTTC
CASSLIPQFGDEQYF
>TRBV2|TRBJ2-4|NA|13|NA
TGTGCCAGCGGCCCGGCGGGGAAAAACATTCAGTACTTC
CASGPAGKNIQYF
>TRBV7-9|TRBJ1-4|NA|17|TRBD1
TGTGCCAGCAGCCCGGAGCGGTGGACAGGGGTCAATGAAAAACTGTTTTTT
CASSPERWTGVNEKLFF
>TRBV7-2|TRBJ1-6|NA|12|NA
TGTGCCAGCAGCTTGGGTGGTGGGGCCCTCCACTTT
CASSLGGGALHF
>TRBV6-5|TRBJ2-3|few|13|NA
TGTGCCAGCAGCTCGGACCCCTCCGCGACGCAGTATTTT
CASSSDPSATQYF
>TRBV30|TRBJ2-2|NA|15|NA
TGTGCCTGGAGAACCCCATCAGTAGACACCGGGGAGCTGTTTTTT
CAWRTPSVDTGELFF
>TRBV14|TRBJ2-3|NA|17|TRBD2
TGTGCCAGCAGCCAAGTCGGGGGGGGCTGGGGCACAGATACGCAGTATTTT
CASSQVGGGWGTDTQYF
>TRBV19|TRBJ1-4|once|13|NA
TGTGCCAGTAGTAACAGGGCAAATGAAAAACTGTTTTTT
CASSNRANEKLFF
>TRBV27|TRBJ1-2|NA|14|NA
TGTGCCAGCAAGGGGGGGGCGGCCGGCTATGGCTACACCTTC
CASKGGAAGYGYTF
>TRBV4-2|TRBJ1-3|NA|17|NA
TGTGCCAGCAGCCAAGATCCTGCGGGGCTGGCTGGAAACACCATATATTTT
CASSQDPAGLAGNTIYF
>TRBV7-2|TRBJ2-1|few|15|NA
TGTGCCAGTAGCCTCGGGGCCGTCTCCTACAATGAGCAGTTCTTC
CASSLGAVSYNEQFF
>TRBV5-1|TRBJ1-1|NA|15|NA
TGCGCCAGCAGGGATCGGCTTGGGGGGTACACTGAAGCTTTCTTT
CASRDRLGGYTEAFF
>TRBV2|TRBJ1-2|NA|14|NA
TGTGCCAGCAGGGACGGTCCCGCTAACTATGGCTACACCTTC
CASRDGPANYGYTF
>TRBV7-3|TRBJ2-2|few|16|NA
TGTGCCAGCAGCTTACACGCCGCGGGGAACACCGGGGAGCTGTTTTTT
CASSLHAAGNTGELFF
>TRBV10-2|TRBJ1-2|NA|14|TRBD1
TGCGCCAGCACCGAGGACAGGGGGCTGGGTGGCTACACCTTC
CASTEDRGLGGYTF
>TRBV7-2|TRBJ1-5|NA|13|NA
TGTGCCAGCAGCTTAGTAGAGAATCAGCCCCAGCATTTT
CASSLVENQPQHF
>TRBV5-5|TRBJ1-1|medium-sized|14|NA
TGTGCCAGCAGCTTGGTTTGGATCCACACTGAAGCTTTCTTT
CASSLVWIHTEAFF
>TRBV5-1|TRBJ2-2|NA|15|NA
TGCGCCAGCAGCCCGGACGAGGGCAACACCGGGGAGCTGTTTTTT
CASSPDEGNTGELFF
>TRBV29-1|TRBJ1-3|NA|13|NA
TGCAGCGTTGAGACATACTCTGGAAACACCATATATTTT
CSVETYSGNTIYF
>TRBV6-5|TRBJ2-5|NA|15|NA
TGTGCCAGCAGTTACTCGCGGATGTACCAAGAGACCCAGTACTTC
CASSYSRMYQETQYF
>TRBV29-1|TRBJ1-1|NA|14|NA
TGCAGCGTTGAAGTTTCGAGGGGCGGCACTGAAGCTTTCTTT
CSVEVSRGGTEAFF
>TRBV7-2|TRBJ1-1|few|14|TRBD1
TGTGCCAGCAGCTCTCGGACAGGGGGCACTGAAGCTTTCTTT
CASSSRTGGTEAFF
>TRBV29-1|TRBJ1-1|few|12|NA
TGCAGCGTGCGGCAGGGTCCCACTGAAGCTTTCTTT
CSVRQGPTEAFF
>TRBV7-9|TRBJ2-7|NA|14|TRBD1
TGTGCCAGCAGCTCTACAGGGGGGTTCTACGAGCAGTACTTC
CASSSTGGFYEQYF
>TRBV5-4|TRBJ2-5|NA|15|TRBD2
TGTGCCAGCAGCTCCGGAAGCGGGGGGAAAGAGACCCAGTACTTC
CASSSGSGGKETQYF
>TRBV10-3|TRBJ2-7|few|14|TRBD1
TGTGCCACCACGCCGGGACAGGGGACCCACGAGCAGTACTTC
CATTPGQGTHEQYF
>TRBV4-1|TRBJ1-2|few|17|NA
TGCGCCAGCAGCCAAGGGGCCGGGAAAGGGTCGCGGTATGGCTACACCTTC
CASSQGAGKGSRYGYTF
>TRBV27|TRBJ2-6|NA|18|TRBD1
TGTGCCAGCAGTTTATGGGGACAGGGGGCCTCTGGGGCCAACGTCCTGACTTTC
CASSLWGQGASGANVLTF
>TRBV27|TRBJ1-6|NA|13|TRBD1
TGTGCCAGCAGTTGGGACAGGGATTCACCCCTCCACTTT
CASSWDRDSPLHF
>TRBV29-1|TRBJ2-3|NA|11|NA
TGCAGCGCCCTAAGCACAGATACGCAGTATTTT
CSALSTDTQYF
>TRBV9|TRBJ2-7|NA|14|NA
TGTGCCAGCAACTCCGGGACACCATCCTACGAGCAGTACTTC
CASNSGTPSYEQYF
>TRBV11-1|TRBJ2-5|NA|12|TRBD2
TGTGCCAGCAGCACTTCCGGGACTACAGTATACTTC
CASSTSGTTVYF
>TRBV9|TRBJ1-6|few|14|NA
TGTGCCAGCAGCGTAGGAGGGGGGAGATCACCCCTCCACTTT
CASSVGGGRSPLHF
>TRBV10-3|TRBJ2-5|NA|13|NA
TGTGCCATCAGTGCGAGGGTACAAGAGACCCAGTACTTC
CAISARVQETQYF
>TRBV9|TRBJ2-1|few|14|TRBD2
TGTGCCAGCAGCGATAGCGGAGCGGGGGATGAGCAGTTCTTC
CASSDSGAGDEQFF
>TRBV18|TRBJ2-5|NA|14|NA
TGTGCCAGCTCCCCCCGCACCGGGAGAGAGACCCAGTACTTC
CASSPRTGRETQYF
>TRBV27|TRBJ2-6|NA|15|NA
TGTGCCAGCAGTTTAAAGGGCGCTGGGGCCAACGTCCTGACTTTC
CASSLKGAGANVLTF
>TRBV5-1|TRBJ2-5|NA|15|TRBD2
TGCGCCAGCAGCTTGATAGCGGGGGGGCAAGAGACCCAGTACTTC
CASSLIAGGQETQYF